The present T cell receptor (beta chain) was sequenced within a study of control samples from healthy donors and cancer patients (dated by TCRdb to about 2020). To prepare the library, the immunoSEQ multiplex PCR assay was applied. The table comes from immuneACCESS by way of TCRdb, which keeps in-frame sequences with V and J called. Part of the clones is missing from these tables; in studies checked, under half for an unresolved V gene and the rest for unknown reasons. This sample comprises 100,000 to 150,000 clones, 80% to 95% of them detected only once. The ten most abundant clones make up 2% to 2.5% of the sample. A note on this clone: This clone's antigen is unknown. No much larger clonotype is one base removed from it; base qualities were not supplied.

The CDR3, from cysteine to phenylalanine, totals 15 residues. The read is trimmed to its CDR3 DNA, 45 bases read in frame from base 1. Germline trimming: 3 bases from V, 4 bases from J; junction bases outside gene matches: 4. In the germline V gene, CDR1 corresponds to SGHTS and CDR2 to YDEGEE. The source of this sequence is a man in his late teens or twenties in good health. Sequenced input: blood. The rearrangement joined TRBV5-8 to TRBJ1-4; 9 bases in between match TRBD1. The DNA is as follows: TGTGCCAGCAGCTCGGGACAGGGAAATAATGAAAAACTGTTTTTT. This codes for CASSSGQGNNEKLFF.